This T cell receptor beta chain came from a study of T cell responses to AZD1222 COVID-19 vaccine. Study-wide findings and caveats: Possibly, clonal diversity was underestimated; donors were largely white British and included more females. Repertoire samples came only from after the peak T cell response.

Clones were sequenced by immunoSEQ multiplex PCR, and TCRdb holds only the in-frame ones, with some missing. The table shows under 130,000 clones, with approximately 92% occurring only once. From germline, CDR1 is ENHRY and CDR2 SYGVKD. The CDR3 loop spans 12 amino acids. Trimming took off 5 bases at V and 2 bases at J, with 5 bases between the two ends. Comment on this clone: The antigen is undetermined.

The rearrangement uses TRBV10-3 and TRBJ2-3; D remains ambiguous. The input for sequencing was peripheral blood, taken 28 days after the second AZD1222 dose. The TCR sequence derives from an adult who received the AZD1222 COVID-19 vaccine. The CDR3 here is CAISPFTDTQYF. DNA of the CDR3: TGTGCCATCAGTCCCTTCACAGATACGCAGTATTTT.